This T cell receptor beta chain comes out of a study of blood T cell repertoires in COVID-19. The method was immunoSEQ multiplex PCR; TCRdb's version includes in-frame clones alone and lacks a portion of them. The sample yields some 230,000 clones, about four fifths seen once. Participants were aged 18 to 89 years, lived in roughly 25 US areas, and enrolled virtually. Germline V gene data show CDR1 as LGHDT and CDR2 as YNNKEL (reference sequence). Trimming removed 4 bases from V and 6 bases from J; junction bases left unmatched: 6. The CDR3 covers 14 residues. The chain recombines TRBV3-1 (or the pseudogene TRBV3-2) with TRBJ2-3; TRBD1 aligns across 8 bases. This clonotype was sampled from a woman between 40 and 55 years old with acute COVID-19. Sequencing was done on a sample of PBMCs or T cells enriched from blood (not recorded which). Here the CDR3 reads CASSPGDRWDTQYF. The CDR3 nucleotides read TGTGCCAGCAGCCCCGGGGACAGGTGGGATACGCAGTATTTT.